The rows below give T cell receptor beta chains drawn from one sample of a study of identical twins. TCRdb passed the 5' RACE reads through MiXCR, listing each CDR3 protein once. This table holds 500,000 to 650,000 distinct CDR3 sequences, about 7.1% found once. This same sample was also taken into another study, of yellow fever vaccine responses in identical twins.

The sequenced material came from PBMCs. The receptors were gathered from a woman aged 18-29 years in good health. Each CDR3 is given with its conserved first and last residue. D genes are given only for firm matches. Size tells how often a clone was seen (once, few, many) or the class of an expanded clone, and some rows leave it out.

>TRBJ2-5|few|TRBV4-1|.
TGCGCCAGCAGCCAAGATGGGGGAGGAGGGGGGGAGACCCAGTACTTC
CASSQDGGGGGETQYF
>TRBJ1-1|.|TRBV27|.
TGTGCCAGCAGTCCCCTTTCCTATACTGAAGCTTTCTTT
CASSPLSYTEAFF
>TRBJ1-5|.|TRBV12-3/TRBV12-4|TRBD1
TGTGCCAGCAGTTTGGACAGGACAACTAGCAATCAGCCCCAGCATTTT
CASSLDRTTSNQPQHF
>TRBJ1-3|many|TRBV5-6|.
TGTGCCAGCAGCTTGGTATGGGAATCAAGAAACACCATATATTTT
CASSLVWESRNTIYF
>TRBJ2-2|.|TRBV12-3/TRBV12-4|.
TGTGCCAGCAGTTTAGGGAGGATTCAAGGCACCGGGGAGCTGTTTTTT
CASSLGRIQGTGELFF
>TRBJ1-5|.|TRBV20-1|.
TGCAGTGCTCTGACCTATAGCAATCAGCCCCAGCATTTT
CSALTYSNQPQHF
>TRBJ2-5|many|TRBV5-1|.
TGCGCCAGCAGCCGGGGGCAGAGCCAGGAGACCCAGTACTTC
CASSRGQSQETQYF
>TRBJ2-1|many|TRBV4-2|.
TGTGCCAGCAGCCAAGATTGGGACCCGGTGGATGAGCAGTTCTTC
CASSQDWDPVDEQFF
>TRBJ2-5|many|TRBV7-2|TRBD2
TGTGCCAGCAGCTTAGCTACGGGGAGGGAACAGACCCAGTACTTC
CASSLATGREQTQYF
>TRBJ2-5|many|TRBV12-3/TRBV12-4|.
TGTGCCAGCAGGGGTTACGAGACCCAGTACTTC
CASRGYETQYF
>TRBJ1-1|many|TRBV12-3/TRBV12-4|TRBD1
TGTGCCAGCAGTGGACGGACAGGGCCGAACACTGAAGCTTTCTTT
CASSGRTGPNTEAFF
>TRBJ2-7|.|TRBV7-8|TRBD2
TGTGCCAGCAGCGCCCGGACTAGCGGGAGCTACTACGAGCAGTACTTC
CASSARTSGSYYEQYF
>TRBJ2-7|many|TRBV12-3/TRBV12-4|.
TGTGCCAGCAGTCCCGCATTTTGGGGCCACGAGCAGTACTTC
CASSPAFWGHEQYF
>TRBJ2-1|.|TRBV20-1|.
TGCAGTGCTACCCAGACTAGTTCCAATGAGCAGTTCTTC
CSATQTSSNEQFF
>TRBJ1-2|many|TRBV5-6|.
TGTGCCAGCAGCACCTGGACAGCGCCAGCCTATGGCTACACCTTC
CASSTWTAPAYGYTF
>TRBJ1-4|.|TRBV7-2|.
TGTGCCAGCAGCTTTGCGGGGGGGGAAAAACTGTTTTTT
CASSFAGGEKLFF
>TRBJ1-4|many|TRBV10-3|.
TGTGCCATCAGTGAGTCGGGCGGGATTGTGTTTTTT
CAISESGGIVFF
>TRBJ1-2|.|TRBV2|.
TGTGCCAGCAGTGAAGCCACCGGGACGGAGTATGGGGGCTACACCTTC
CASSEATGTEYGGYTF
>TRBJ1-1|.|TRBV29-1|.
TGCAGCGTTGAAGATCGAAACACTGAAGCTTTCTTT
CSVEDRNTEAFF
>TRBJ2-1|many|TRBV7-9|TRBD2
TGTGCCAGCAGGCGGGGCACAGGGACTAGCGGGAACAATGAGCAGTTCTTC
CASRRGTGTSGNNEQFF
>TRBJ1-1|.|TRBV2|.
TGTGCCAGTCCAGCTCCCGACAAGAACACTGAAGCTTTCTTT
CASPAPDKNTEAFF
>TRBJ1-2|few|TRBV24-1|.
TGTGCCACCAGTGGGACCGGTGCCAACTATGGCTACACCTTC
CATSGTGANYGYTF
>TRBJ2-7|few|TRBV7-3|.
TGTGCCAGCAGCCCCCGGTGGGGTGGCGAGCAGTACTTC
CASSPRWGGEQYF
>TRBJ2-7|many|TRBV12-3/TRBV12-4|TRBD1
TGTGCCAGCAAAGGGACAGGGGGCTCCTACGAGCAGTACTTC
CASKGTGGSYEQYF
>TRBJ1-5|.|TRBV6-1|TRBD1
TGTGCCAGCAGTGAAGCGACAGGGGTCGGTCAGCCCCAGCATTTT
CASSEATGVGQPQHF
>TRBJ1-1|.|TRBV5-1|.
TGCGCCAGCAAAGGGGGGGCTGAAGCTTTCTTT
CASKGGAEAFF
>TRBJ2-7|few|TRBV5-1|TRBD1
TGCGCCAGCAGCCCATCCGGGACAGGGAGCGGCGAGCAGTACTTC
CASSPSGTGSGEQYF
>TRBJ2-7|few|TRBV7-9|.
TGTGCCAGCAGCTCCCCCAGGGAGTCCTACAATGAGCAGTACTTC
CASSSPRESYNEQYF
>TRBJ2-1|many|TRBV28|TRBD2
TGTGCCAGCAGTCACGCCCCTAGGTCGGCTAGCGGGGGTACGAATGAGCAGTTCTTC
CASSHAPRSASGGTNEQFF
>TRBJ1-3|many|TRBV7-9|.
TGTGCCGGAACTAGGGGTACTGGAAACACCATATATTTT
CAGTRGTGNTIYF
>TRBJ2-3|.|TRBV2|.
TGTGCCAGTCTGCTTGTAGATACGCAGTATTTT
CASLLVDTQYF
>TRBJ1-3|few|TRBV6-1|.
TGTGCCAGCAGGCCGGACAGCTCTGGAAACACCATATATTTT
CASRPDSSGNTIYF
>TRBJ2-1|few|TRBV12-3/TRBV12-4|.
TGTGCCAGCAGTTTAGGGGGGGTTGGGGGCGGTGAGCAGTTCTTC
CASSLGGVGGGEQFF
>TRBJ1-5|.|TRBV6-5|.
TGTGCCAGCATTTACAGGGAGGGCAATCAGCCCCAGCATTTT
CASIYREGNQPQHF
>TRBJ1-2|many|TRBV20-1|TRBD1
TGCAGTGCTACACAAGACAGGGACAGCGGCTACACCTTC
CSATQDRDSGYTF
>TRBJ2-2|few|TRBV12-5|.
TGTGCTAGTGGTTTGGCCTATATCGGATCCGGGGAGCTGTTTTTT
CASGLAYIGSGELFF
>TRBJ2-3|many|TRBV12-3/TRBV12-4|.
TGTGCCAGCAGTTTAAGTAGCGTTTGGGGAGTAGATACGCAGTATTTT
CASSLSSVWGVDTQYF
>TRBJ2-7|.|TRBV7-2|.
TGTGCCAGCAGCTTAGGGGAGGGGGCTTGGAACGAGCAGTACTTC
CASSLGEGAWNEQYF
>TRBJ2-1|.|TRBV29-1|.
TGCAGCGTTTCACAGTCGCACAATGAGCAGTTCTTC
CSVSQSHNEQFF
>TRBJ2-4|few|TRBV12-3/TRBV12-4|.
TGTGCCAGCAGGAAGGGGGGGATGGGGGCCAAAAACATTCAGTACTTC
CASRKGGMGAKNIQYF
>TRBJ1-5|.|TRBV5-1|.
TGCGCCAGCAGCTTCCCAGAAAATCAGCCCCAGCATTTT
CASSFPENQPQHF
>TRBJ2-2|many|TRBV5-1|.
TGCGCCAGCAGCAGACCAGACCTCAAAACCGGGGAGCTGTTTTTT
CASSRPDLKTGELFF
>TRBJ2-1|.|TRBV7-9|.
TGTGCCAGCAGGTGGGGGAACAATGAGCAGTTCTTC
CASRWGNNEQFF
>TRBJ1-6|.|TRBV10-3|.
TGTGCCACCACAGGTACTCCTAATTCACCCCTCCACTTT
CATTGTPNSPLHF
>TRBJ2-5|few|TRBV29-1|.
TGCAGCGTTGAGCAGGATCTAGGGAAGGACCAAGAGACCCAGTACTTC
CSVEQDLGKDQETQYF
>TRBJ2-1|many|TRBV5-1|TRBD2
TGCGCCAGCAGCCCCGGACTAGCGGCCAACAATGAGCAGTTCTTC
CASSPGLAANNEQFF
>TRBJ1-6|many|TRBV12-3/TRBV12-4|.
TGTGCCAGCAGTTTAGCCGGGGAGAGATATCCCCTCCACTTT
CASSLAGERYPLHF
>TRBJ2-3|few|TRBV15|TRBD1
TGTGCCACCAGCAGAGACCCGGGACAGGGGTCTAGCACAGATACGCAGTATTTT
CATSRDPGQGSSTDTQYF
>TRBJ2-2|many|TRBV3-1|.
TGTGCCAGCAGCCGCTCGGAGAACACCGGGGAGCTGTTTTTT
CASSRSENTGELFF
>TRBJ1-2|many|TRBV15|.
TGTGCCACCAGCAGAGAACTCTCCCCGGCAGGGGCCCACTATGGCTACACCTTC
CATSRELSPAGAHYGYTF
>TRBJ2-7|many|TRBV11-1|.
TGCGCCAGCAGCCCAAGGGGGTACGAGCAGTACTTC
CASSPRGYEQYF
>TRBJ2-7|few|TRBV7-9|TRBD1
TGTGCCAGCACCACAGGGGGCGACTACGAGCAGTACTTC
CASTTGGDYEQYF